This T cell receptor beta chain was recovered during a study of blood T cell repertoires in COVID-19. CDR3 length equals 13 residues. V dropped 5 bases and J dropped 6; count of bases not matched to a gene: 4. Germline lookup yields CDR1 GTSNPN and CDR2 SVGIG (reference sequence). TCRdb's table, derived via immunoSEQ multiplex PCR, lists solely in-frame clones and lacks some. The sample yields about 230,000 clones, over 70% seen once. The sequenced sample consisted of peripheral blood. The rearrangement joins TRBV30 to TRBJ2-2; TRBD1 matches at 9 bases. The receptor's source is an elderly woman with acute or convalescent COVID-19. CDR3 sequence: CAWARTGAGELFF. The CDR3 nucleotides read TGTGCCTGGGCAAGGACAGGGGCCGGGGAGCTGTTTTTT.